Listed below are T cell receptor beta chains from one sample, sequenced in a study of PD-L1 blockade in urothelial cancer. Method: immunoSEQ multiplex PCR; TCRdb's copy keeps in-frame clones and lacks some. The table lists under 55,000 clones, roughly four fifths of them singletons. Sequencing used PBMCs, obtained around atezolizumab (anti-PD-L1) treatment. The receptors here all came from a man aged 55 to 70 with urothelial cancer. Each CDR3 is given with its conserved first and last residue. Each record gives: clone size, V gene, CDR3 length, J gene, D gene, CDR3 protein, CDR3 DNA. A D gene is named only where the DNA matches it firmly. Clone size is stated in some rows and not others, as once, few, many or a class when expanded.

-	TRBV5-6	17	TRBJ2-7	TRBD2	CASSLLFRGEGLYEQYF	TGTGCCAGCAGCCTCCTGTTCCGGGGGGAAGGACTCTACGAGCAGTACTTC
-	TRBV5-1	14	TRBJ2-7	TRBD1	CASSPGQGASEQYF	TGCGCCAGCAGCCCGGGACAGGGGGCTTCCGAGCAGTACTTC
-	TRBV7-6	15	TRBJ2-7	-	CASTLHRDISYEQYF	TGTGCCAGCACCCTACACAGGGATATCTCCTACGAGCAGTACTTC
-	TRBV7-2	16	TRBJ2-3	-	CASSLVPGAGTDTQYF	TGTGCCAGCAGCTTAGTGCCAGGGGCTGGCACAGATACGCAGTATTTT
-	TRBV11-2	15	TRBJ2-3	-	CASSVPRTDWDTQYF	TGTGCCAGCAGCGTGCCCCGAACAGATTGGGATACGCAGTATTTT
few	TRBV19	13	TRBJ2-3	TRBD2	CASSTGLSGTQYF	TGTGCCAGTAGTACGGGACTATCAGGGACGCAGTATTTT
-	TRBV28	12	TRBJ1-4	-	CASYGESEKLFF	TGTGCCAGCTACGGAGAAAGTGAAAAACTGTTTTTT
-	TRBV5-1	20	TRBJ2-1	TRBD2	CASSSWLVSGGSPSGGEQFF	TGCGCCAGCAGCTCTTGGTTGGTTTCGGGAGGGTCCCCCTCCGGTGGTGAGCAGTTCTTC
-	TRBV14	12	TRBJ1-2	TRBD1	CASSQTGVGYTF	TGTGCCAGCAGCCAAACAGGGGTAGGCTACACCTTC
-	TRBV13	16	TRBJ1-1	-	CASSLRWEGLGTEAFF	TGTGCCAGCAGCCTAAGGTGGGAGGGGCTTGGGACTGAAGCTTTCTTT
-	TRBV19	14	TRBJ2-1	TRBD2	CASSIERGGNEQFF	TGTGCCAGTAGTATAGAGCGGGGGGGCAATGAGCAGTTCTTC
-	TRBV19	18	TRBJ2-6	TRBD1	CASSSRDRALKGANVLTF	TGTGCCAGTAGTAGCCGGGACAGGGCCCTGAAAGGGGCCAACGTCCTGACTTTC
-	TRBV19	15	TRBJ2-6	-	CASSIGGGRANVLTF	TGTGCCAGTAGTATAGGTGGAGGGCGGGCCAACGTCCTGACTTTC
-	TRBV4-3	13	TRBJ2-7	-	CASSQDTEYEQYF	TGCGCCAGCAGCCAAGACACCGAGTACGAGCAGTACTTC
once	TRBV5-4	12	TRBJ2-5	-	CASSAPGETQYF	TGTGCCAGCAGCGCACCGGGGGAGACCCAGTACTTC
-	TRBV7-9	15	TRBJ2-3	TRBD1	CASSLAGQGTDTQYF	TGTGCCAGCAGCTTAGCGGGACAGGGCACAGATACGCAGTATTTT
-	TRBV7-9	17	TRBJ2-1	TRBD2	CASSLGSLAGAYNEQFF	TGTGCCAGCAGCTTAGGGAGCCTAGCGGGAGCCTACAATGAGCAGTTCTTC
few	TRBV4-2	13	TRBJ2-2	-	CASSRANTGELFF	TGTGCCAGCAGCCGAGCGAACACCGGGGAGCTGTTTTTT
-	TRBV6-1	16	TRBJ2-1	TRBD2	CASSGGLAGGGFEQFF	TGTGCCAGCAGTGGGGGACTAGCGGGAGGAGGTTTTGAGCAGTTCTTC
few	TRBV5-4	13	TRBJ2-7	TRBD1	CASSTQTGVEQYF	TGTGCCAGCAGCACCCAGACAGGGGTCGAGCAGTACTTC
-	TRBV2	15	TRBJ2-3	TRBD1	CASNLGQTTGDTQYF	TGTGCCAGCAACCTGGGACAGACGACGGGAGATACGCAGTATTTT
-	TRBV2	13	TRBJ2-7	-	CASSQGLFYEQYF	TGTGCCAGCAGCCAGGGATTATTCTACGAGCAGTACTTC
once	TRBV19	12	TRBJ1-2	-	CASSLGVSGYTF	TGTGCCAGTAGCCTCGGGGTTTCCGGCTACACCTTC